This T cell receptor (beta chain) was captured in a study of CD8+ T cells in alopecia areata. As to treatment: oral pan-JAK inhibitor, 5-10 mg twice daily. Reverse transcription of extracted RNA yielded cDNA, which provided the sequencing template. Generated by immunoSEQ multiplex PCR, the TCRdb table keeps only in-frame clones and is missing some. The table lists 150,000 to 200,000 clones, around three fifths of them singletons. The ends were cut back, 4 bases at V and 1 base at J, with 14 bases in the middle. The CDR3 is 15 residues long. Germline V gives CDR1 SGHDT, CDR2 YYEEEE. This sequence originates from a human donor with alopecia areata. V and J are TRBV5-6 and TRBJ1-1; D is perhaps TRBD1 (5 bases). The material was CD4+ T cells sorted from blood, obtained at week 4, from a patient treated with tofacitinib. The CDR3 spells CASSISPGTNTEAFF. The CDR3 DNA reads as TGTGCCAGCAGCATATCTCCGGGGACGAACACTGAAGCTTTCTTT.